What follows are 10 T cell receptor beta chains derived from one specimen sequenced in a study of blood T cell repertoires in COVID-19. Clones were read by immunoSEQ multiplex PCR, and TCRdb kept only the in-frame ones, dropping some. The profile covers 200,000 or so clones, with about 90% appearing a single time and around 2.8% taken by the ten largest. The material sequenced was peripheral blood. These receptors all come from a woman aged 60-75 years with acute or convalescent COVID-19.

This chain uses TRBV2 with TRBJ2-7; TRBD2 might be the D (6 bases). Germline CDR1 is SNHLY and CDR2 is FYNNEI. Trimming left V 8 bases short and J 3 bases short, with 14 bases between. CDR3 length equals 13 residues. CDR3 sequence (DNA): TGTGCCAGCGGGCGGGGAACCTTCTACGAGCAGTACTTC. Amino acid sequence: CASGRGTFYEQYF. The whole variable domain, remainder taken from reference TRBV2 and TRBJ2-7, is EPEVTQTPSHQVTQMGQEVILRCVPISNHLYFYWYRQILGQKVEFLVSFYNNEISEKSEIFDDQFSVERPDGSNFTLKIRSTKLEDSAMYFCASGRGTFYEQYFGPGTRLTVT.

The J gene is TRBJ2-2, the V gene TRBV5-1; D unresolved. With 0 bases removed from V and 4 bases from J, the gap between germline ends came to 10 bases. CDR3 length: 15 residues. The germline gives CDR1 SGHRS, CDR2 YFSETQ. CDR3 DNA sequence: TGCGCCAGCAGCTTGGCCGGCGGTATCACCGGGGAGCTGTTTTTT. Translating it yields CASSLAGGITGELFF.

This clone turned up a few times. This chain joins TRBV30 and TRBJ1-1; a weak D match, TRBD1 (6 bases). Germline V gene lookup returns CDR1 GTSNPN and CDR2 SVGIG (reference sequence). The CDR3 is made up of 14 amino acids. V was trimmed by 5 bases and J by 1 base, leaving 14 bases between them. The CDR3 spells CAWFGGARNTEAFF. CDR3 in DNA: TGTGCCTGGTTCGGGGGGGCGCGGAACACTGAAGCTTTCTTT.

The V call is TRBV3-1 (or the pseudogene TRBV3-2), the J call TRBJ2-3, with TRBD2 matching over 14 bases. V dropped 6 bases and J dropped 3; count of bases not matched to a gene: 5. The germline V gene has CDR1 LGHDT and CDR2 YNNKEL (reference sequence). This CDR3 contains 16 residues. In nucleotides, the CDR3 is TGTGCCAGCAGTCGACTAGCGGGAGGGCCAACAGATACGCAGTATTTT. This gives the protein CASSRLAGGPTDTQYF.

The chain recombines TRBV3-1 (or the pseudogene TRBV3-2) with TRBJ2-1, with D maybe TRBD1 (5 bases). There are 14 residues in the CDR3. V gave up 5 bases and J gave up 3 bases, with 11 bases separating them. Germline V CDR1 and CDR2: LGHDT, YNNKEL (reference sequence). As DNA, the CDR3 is TGTGCCAGCAGCATTTACAGGCTCTACAATGAGCAGTTCTTC. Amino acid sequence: CASSIYRLYNEQFF.

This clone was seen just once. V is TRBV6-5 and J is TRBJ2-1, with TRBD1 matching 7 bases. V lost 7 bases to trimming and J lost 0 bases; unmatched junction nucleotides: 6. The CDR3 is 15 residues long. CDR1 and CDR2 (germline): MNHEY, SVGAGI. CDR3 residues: CASNIRDSSYNEQFF. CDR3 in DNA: TGTGCCAGCAACATCCGGGACAGCTCCTACAATGAGCAGTTCTTC.

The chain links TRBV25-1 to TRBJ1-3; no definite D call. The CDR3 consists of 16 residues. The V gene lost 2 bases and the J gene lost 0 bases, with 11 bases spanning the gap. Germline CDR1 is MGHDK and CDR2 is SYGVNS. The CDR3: CASSEPETVSGNTIYF. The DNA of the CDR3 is TGTGCCAGCAGTGAACCGGAAACAGTCTCTGGAAACACCATATATTTT. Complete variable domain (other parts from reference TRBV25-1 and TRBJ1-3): EADIYQTPRYLVIGTGKKITLECSQTMGHDKMYWYQQDPGMELHLIHYSYGVNSTEKGDLSSESTVSRIRTEHFPLTLESARPSHTSQYLCASSEPETVSGNTIYFGEGSWLTVV.

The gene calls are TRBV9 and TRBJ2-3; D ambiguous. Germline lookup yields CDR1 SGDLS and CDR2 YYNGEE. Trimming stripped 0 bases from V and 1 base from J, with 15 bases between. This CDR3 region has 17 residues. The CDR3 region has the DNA TGTGCCAGCAGCGTAGCGCTAAGTCCTCGAGGCACAGATACGCAGTATTTT. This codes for CASSVALSPRGTDTQYF. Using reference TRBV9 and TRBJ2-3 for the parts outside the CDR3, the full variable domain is DSGVTQTPKHLITATGQRVTLRCSPRSGDLSVYWYQQSLDQGLQFLIQYYNGEERAKGNILERFSAQQFPDLHSELNLSSLELGDSALYFCASSVALSPRGTDTQYFGPGTRLTVL.

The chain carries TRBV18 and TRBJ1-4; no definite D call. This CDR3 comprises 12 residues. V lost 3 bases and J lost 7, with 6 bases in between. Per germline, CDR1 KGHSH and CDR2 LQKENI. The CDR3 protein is CASSPPGEKLFF. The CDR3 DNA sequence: TGTGCCAGCTCACCGCCCGGTGAAAAACTGTTTTTT.

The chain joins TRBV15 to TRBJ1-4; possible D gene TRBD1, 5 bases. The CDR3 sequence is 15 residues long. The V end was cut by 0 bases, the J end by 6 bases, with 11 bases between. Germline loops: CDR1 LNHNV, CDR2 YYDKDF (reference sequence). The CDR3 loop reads CATSRDSQGHEKLFF. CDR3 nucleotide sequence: TGTGCCACCAGCAGAGATTCGCAGGGCCATGAAAAACTGTTTTTT.